This T cell receptor (beta chain) derives from a study of OX40 agonist ivuxolimab in advanced cancers. CDR3 size: 14 residues. Trimming left V 4 bases short and J 5 bases short, with 14 bases between. CDR1 is SGHNT and CDR2 is YENEEA in the germline V gene. The repertoire was sequenced with immunoSEQ multiplex PCR; TCRdb's copy has only in-frame clones and lacks some. There are some 65,000 clones in the sample; 75% to 90% occur only once, and about 2.7% lies in the top ten. The sample here was CD4+ or CD8+ T cells sorted from blood, taken in a trial of the OX40 agonist ivuxolimab. The source of this sequence is an adult with an advanced solid tumor such as melanoma, head and neck, liver or kidney cancer. The chain joins TRBV11-3 to TRBJ2-5, with D possibly being TRBD1 or TRBD2 (5 bases each). CDR3 in DNA: TGTGCCAGCAGCTGGGGGTTTCTGGGCGAGACCCAGTACTTC. This codes for CASSWGFLGETQYF.